This TCR beta chain stems from a study of control samples from healthy donors and cancer patients. Data came from immunoSEQ multiplex PCR; TCRdb stores just in-frame clones and leaves some out. Altogether under 100,000 clones are present, roughly 93% being singletons, with the ten largest covering around 1.5%. Germline CDR1 MNHNY, CDR2 SVGAGI (reference sequence). This CDR3 comprises 14 residues. The V end lost 8 bases, the J end lost 3 bases, and 17 bases lay between the germline ends. The sequence was collected from a woman aged 25 to 39 in good health. The genes are TRBV6-6 and TRBJ2-7, with unresolved D. Sequencing input: blood. The CDR3, as DNA: TGTGCCAGCGCGGAGACGGCGCCAGGCTACGAGCAGTACTTC. Its translation is CASAETAPGYEQYF.